The 30 T cell receptor beta chains below were found in one sample sequenced in a study of regulatory T cells. These TCRs are of unknown antigen specificity. The PCR used 52 TRBV and 13 TRBJ primers. The assay was immunoSEQ multiplex PCR, and TCRdb's table has in-frame clones only and misses some. Here the sample spans some 31,000 clones, 93% being singletons. Study conclusions and caveats: Hydrophobic residues at CDR3 positions 6 and 7 were enriched in conventional CD4+ T cells of CD3G-deficient patients.

Sequencing was performed on conventional CD4+ T cells sorted from blood. The receptors were gathered from a child aged 2-15 years with CD3G deficiency.

The rearrangement joins TRBV18 to TRBJ2-5; no reliable D call. Trimming shortened V by 6 bases and J by 5 bases, and 10 bases separated the two germline ends. The germline V gene encodes CDR1 KGHSH and CDR2 LQKENI. The CDR3 has 12 residues. This CDR3 is CASSPNRETQYF. CDR3 nucleotides: TGTGCCAGCTCCCCAAATCGGGAGACCCAGTACTTC.

V gene TRBV28 combines with J gene TRBJ1-5; 8 positions agree with TRBD1. Germline V gene sequence: CDR1 MDHEN, CDR2 SYDVKM. With 6 bases clipped from V and 5 bases from J, the junction kept 6 bases outside the gene matches. The CDR3 runs 14 residues. The chain's CDR3 is CASSGGTGYQPQHF. The DNA for the CDR3 is TGTGCCAGCAGCGGCGGGACAGGCTATCAGCCCCAGCATTTT.

V and J are TRBV5-1 and TRBJ2-2; possibly TRBD1 for D (6 bases). CDR1 and CDR2 (germline): SGHRS, YFSETQ. V was clipped by 1 base and J by 0 bases, with 10 bases between them. The length of the CDR3 is 16 residues. Written as DNA, the CDR3 is TGCGCCAGCAGCTTGACAGGGAGACCGAACACCGGGGAGCTGTTTTTT. Protein product: CASSLTGRPNTGELFF. Variable domain in full (rest from reference TRBV5-1 and TRBJ2-2): KAGVTQTPRYLIKTRGQQVTLSCSPISGHRSVSWYQQTPGQGLQFLFEYFSETQRNKGNFPGRFSGRQFSNSRSEMNVSTLELGDSALYLCASSLTGRPNTGELFFGEGSRLTVL.

The chain is built from TRBV6-1 and TRBJ2-1, with a possible D match to TRBD2 (6 bases). Germline loops: CDR1 MNHNS, CDR2 SASEGT. This CDR3 spans 15 amino acids. Trimming removed 5 bases from V and 5 bases from J, with 16 bases in between. The CDR3 DNA sequence: TGTGCCAGCAGTCTATTTTCGGGACTCAACAATGAGCAGTTCTTC. Translated, it gives CASSLFSGLNNEQFF.

This chain links TRBV12-2 with TRBJ1-1. TRBV12-2 is a documented pseudogene. The CDR3 runs 15 residues. CDR3 sequence: CASRSQTGGRTEAFF. The CDR3 DNA reads TGTGCAAGTCGCTCCCAAACGGGAGGCCGTACTGAAGCTTTCTTT.

The chain couples TRBV4-1 to TRBJ2-1, with 13 nucleotides matching TRBD2. There are 14 residues in the CDR3. Germline CDR1 MGHRA, CDR2 YSYEKL. With V trimmed by 4 bases and J by 11 bases, 5 bases remained unmatched. The CDR3 DNA reads as TGCGCCAGCAGCCCTCGGACTAGCGGGAGTAAGCAGTTCTTC. The encoded protein is CASSPRTSGSKQFF.

This clone appeared a single time. The chain couples TRBV5-1 to TRBJ2-1; 10 positions match TRBD1. After removal of 2 bases from V and 4 bases from J, the junction contained 3 bases not matched to a gene. CDR3 length equals 15 residues. Germline V lookup: CDR1 SGHRS, CDR2 YFSETQ. CDR3 DNA sequence: TGCGCCAGCAGCTTTGGGACAGGGGTGTACAATGAGCAGTTCTTC. Protein product: CASSFGTGVYNEQFF. The whole variable domain, remainder taken from reference TRBV5-1 and TRBJ2-1, is KAGVTQTPRYLIKTRGQQVTLSCSPISGHRSVSWYQQTPGQGLQFLFEYFSETQRNKGNFPGRFSGRQFSNSRSEMNVSTLELGDSALYLCASSFGTGVYNEQFFGPGTRLTVL.

V usage is TRBV7-9 and J usage is TRBJ2-3; D not resolved. The CDR3 loop spans 13 amino acids. V shed 8 bases and J shed 0 bases, with 9 bases lying between them. CDR1 is SEHNR and CDR2 is FQNEAQ in the germline V gene (reference sequence). The CDR3 protein is CASESISTDTQYF. The CDR3 DNA follows: TGTGCCAGCGAATCTATCAGCACAGATACGCAGTATTTT.

The rearrangement uses TRBV5-1 and TRBJ1-1; no firm D call. Germline CDR1 SGHRS, CDR2 YFSETQ. The V end was cut by 0 bases, the J end by 8 bases, with 14 bases between. CDR3 length: 14 residues. CDR3 nucleotide sequence: TGCGCCAGCAGCTTGGGATTTTCTGGAGGGGAAGCTTTCTTT. It codes for CASSLGFSGGEAFF.

This clone was seen once. The genes are TRBV6-1 and TRBJ2-1; TRBD1 aligns across 7 bases. With V trimmed by 5 bases and J by 7 bases, 8 bases remained unmatched. The CDR3 spans 14 residues. CDR1 is MNHNS, CDR2 SASEGT, per germline. The CDR3 is CASSKDRVSNEQFF. The CDR3 DNA is TGTGCCAGCAGTAAAGACAGGGTTTCTAATGAGCAGTTCTTC.

The V and J genes are TRBV6-1 and TRBJ1-1, with 9 bases matching TRBD1. This CDR3 is 15 amino acids long. The junction had 6 bases not matched to a gene; V was cut back by 4 bases and J by 3 bases. Germline-derived CDR1 and CDR2 are MNHNS and SASEGT. The CDR3 loop is CASSGRQGVDTEAFF. The CDR3 coding sequence is TGTGCCAGCAGTGGACGACAGGGGGTGGACACTGAAGCTTTCTTT.

This chain connects TRBV30 to TRBJ2-4; D may be TRBD1 (5 bases). Germline assignment: CDR1 GTSNPN and CDR2 SVGIG (reference sequence). This CDR3 comprises 17 residues. Trimming took 4 bases from V and 2 from J, leaving 21 bases between them. This chain's CDR3 is CAWTPKQGGGSKNIQYF. The CDR3 DNA sequence: TGTGCCTGGACCCCGAAGCAGGGCGGCGGTTCCAAAAACATTCAGTACTTC. The full variable domain, rest sourced from reference TRBV30 and TRBJ2-4, is SQTIHQWPATLVQPVGSPLSLECTVEGTSNPNLYWYRQAAGRGLQLLFYSVGIGQISSEVPQNLSASRPQDRQFILSSKKLLLSDSGFYLCAWTPKQGGGSKNIQYFGAGTRLSVL.

The chain uses TRBV5-1 and TRBJ2-3; D not certain. V was cut by 1 base and J by 2 bases, with 8 bases left in between. The CDR3 extends over 14 amino acids. Germline V lookup: CDR1 SGHRS, CDR2 YFSETQ. DNA for the CDR3: TGCGCCAGCAGCTTGATGTCCCACACAGATACGCAGTATTTT. Translated: CASSLMSHTDTQYF. Based on the CDR3 plus reference TRBV5-1 and TRBJ2-3, the full variable domain is KAGVTQTPRYLIKTRGQQVTLSCSPISGHRSVSWYQQTPGQGLQFLFEYFSETQRNKGNFPGRFSGRQFSNSRSEMNVSTLELGDSALYLCASSLMSHTDTQYFGPGTRLTVL.

V is TRBV5-1 and J is TRBJ2-3, with 8 bases lining up with TRBD2. CDR3 length: 15 amino acids. Germline V gene sequence: CDR1 SGHRS, CDR2 YFSETQ. The junction had 3 bases not matched to a gene; V was cut back by 0 bases and J by 3 bases. The CDR3 spells CASSLEGLGTDTQYF. DNA of the CDR3: TGCGCCAGCAGCTTGGAGGGACTAGGGACAGATACGCAGTATTTT. Supplemented by reference TRBV5-1 and TRBJ2-3, the full variable domain reads KAGVTQTPRYLIKTRGQQVTLSCSPISGHRSVSWYQQTPGQGLQFLFEYFSETQRNKGNFPGRFSGRQFSNSRSEMNVSTLELGDSALYLCASSLEGLGTDTQYFGPGTRLTVL.

The chain couples TRBV5-1 to TRBJ1-2; TRBD1 agrees at 7 bases. CDR3 size: 14 residues. J lost 8 bases, V lost 0 bases, and 7 bases had no gene match. Germline V CDR1 and CDR2: SGHRS, YFSETQ. The CDR3 here is CASSLVGGGEGYTF. DNA for the CDR3: TGCGCCAGCAGCTTGGTTGGAGGGGGCGAAGGCTACACCTTC. Variable domain in full (rest from reference TRBV5-1 and TRBJ1-2): KAGVTQTPRYLIKTRGQQVTLSCSPISGHRSVSWYQQTPGQGLQFLFEYFSETQRNKGNFPGRFSGRQFSNSRSEMNVSTLELGDSALYLCASSLVGGGEGYTFGSGTRLTVV.

The chain links TRBV5-1 to TRBJ1-1; TRBD1 is a possible D gene (5 bases). The CDR3 loop spans 13 amino acids. The V and J ends lost 2 bases and 5 bases respectively, with 10 bases between them. Germline assignment: CDR1 SGHRS and CDR2 YFSETQ. CDR3 sequence reads: CASSFSGKTEAFF. The CDR3 DNA follows: TGCGCCAGCAGCTTTTCAGGGAAAACTGAAGCTTTCTTT.

The chain carries TRBV28 and TRBJ2-2; D unresolved. Germline CDR1 reads MDHEN; CDR2 reads SYDVKM. The CDR3 contains 13 residues. The V and J ends lost 1 base and 7 bases respectively, with 7 bases between them. The CDR3 coding sequence is TGTGCCAGCAGTTTATCAGGAAACGGGGAGCTGTTTTTT. Residues: CASSLSGNGELFF.

V usage is TRBV19 and J usage is TRBJ1-2, with a tentative D call TRBD1 (6 bases). CDR3 length: 13 amino acids. The V end was cut by 3 bases, the J end by 7 bases, with 12 bases between. Germline V lookup: CDR1 LNHDA, CDR2 SQIVND (reference sequence). Here the CDR3 DNA reads TGTGCCAGTAGTATCGCCGGGGGGCCTGGCTACACCTTC. The encoded protein is CASSIAGGPGYTF.

This clone occurred once. The chain recombines TRBV28 with TRBJ1-5; D remains ambiguous. The CDR3 spans 15 residues. Germline-derived CDR1 and CDR2 are MDHEN and SYDVKM. The ends were cut back, 2 bases at V and 0 bases at J, with 8 bases in the middle. CDR3 region: CASSLPQHSNQPQHF. CDR3 sequence (DNA): TGTGCCAGCAGTTTACCCCAGCATAGCAATCAGCCCCAGCATTTT.

This chain uses TRBV6-1 with TRBJ1-1, with D hard to call. The CDR3 runs 16 residues. Trimming took 0 bases from V and 0 from J, leaving 11 bases between them. CDR1 is MNHNS, CDR2 SASEGT, per germline. This chain's CDR3 is CASSEAGGSLNTEAFF. CDR3 nucleotides: TGTGCCAGCAGTGAAGCGGGCGGCAGTTTGAACACTGAAGCTTTCTTT.

The V and J genes are TRBV28 and TRBJ1-1; D is uncertain. Between the trimmed V and J ends, which lost 7 bases and 3 bases, there was a span of 9 bases. Germline values: CDR1 MDHEN, CDR2 SYDVKM. The CDR3 is 12 amino acids. The CDR3: CASTRPYTEAFF. As DNA, the CDR3 is TGTGCCAGCACCCGGCCGTACACTGAAGCTTTCTTT.

The V gene is TRBV6-1, the J gene TRBJ2-4, with D unclear. From germline, CDR1 is MNHNS and CDR2 SASEGT. V was trimmed by 0 bases and J by 0 bases, leaving 9 bases between them. This CDR3 contains 16 residues. As DNA, the CDR3 is TGTGCCAGCAGTGAAGCCGGGTCTTTAGCCAAAAACATTCAGTACTTC. Translated, it gives CASSEAGSLAKNIQYF.

The chain employs TRBV18 and TRBJ2-7, with D tentatively TRBD1 (6 bases). Trimming shortened V by 6 bases and J by 0 bases, and 12 bases separated the two germline ends. Germline loops: CDR1 KGHSH, CDR2 LQKENI. This CDR3 region has 14 residues. The CDR3 spells CASSQQGNSYEQYF. DNA of the CDR3: TGTGCCAGCTCCCAACAGGGCAACTCCTACGAGCAGTACTTC.

The gene calls are TRBV28 and TRBJ2-7; the match to TRBD2 covers 9 bases. J gave up 6 bases and V 4 bases, and 7 bases lay outside the gene matches. CDR3 size: 14 residues. Germline loops: CDR1 MDHEN, CDR2 SYDVKM. CDR3 in amino acids: CASSSPSGTPEQYF. The CDR3, as DNA: TGTGCCAGCAGTTCTCCTAGCGGGACGCCCGAGCAGTACTTC. Drawing the rest from reference TRBV28 and TRBJ2-7, the complete variable domain is DVKVTQSSRYLVKRTGEKVFLECVQDMDHENMFWYRQDPGLGLRLIYFSYDVKMKEKGDIPEGYSVSREKKERFSLILESASTNQTSMYLCASSSPSGTPEQYFGPGTRLTVT.

A single count supports this clone. The V and J genes are TRBV7-9 and TRBJ2-5; a possible D gene is TRBD2 (5 bases). V lost 3 bases to trimming and J lost 2 bases, with 16 bases between them. Per the germline V gene, CDR1 is SEHNR and CDR2 is FQNEAQ (reference sequence). The CDR3 has 16 amino acids. DNA of the CDR3: TGTGCCAGCAGCTTCGATCGAGGGAATACGCAAGAGACCCAGTACTTC. It specifies CASSFDRGNTQETQYF.

The genes are TRBV10-3 and TRBJ1-2, with D maybe TRBD1 (6 bases). Trimming pared 3 bases from V and 3 bases from J, leaving 11 bases between. Germline values: CDR1 ENHRY, CDR2 SYGVKD. The CDR3 has 14 residues. CDR3 coding DNA: TGTGCCATCAGTGATCGAGGGGGTCACTATGGCTACACCTTC. Protein sequence: CAISDRGGHYGYTF.

The V gene is TRBV5-1, the J gene TRBJ2-5; tentative D call: TRBD2 (6 bases). The germline V gene has CDR1 SGHRS and CDR2 YFSETQ. V shed 5 bases and J shed 2 bases, with 16 bases lying between them. The CDR3 has 15 amino acids. CDR3 sequence: CASSPGTSRQETQYF. The DNA of the CDR3 is TGCGCCAGCAGTCCTGGCACTAGCAGACAAGAGACCCAGTACTTC.

The chain is built from TRBV28 and TRBJ2-5; the D gene is possibly TRBD2 (5 bases). Germline V gene sequence: CDR1 MDHEN, CDR2 SYDVKM. The CDR3 is made up of 15 amino acids. V lost 5 bases to trimming and J lost 4 bases, with 17 bases between them. CDR3 sequence: CASSPSALVRETQYF. The CDR3 region has the DNA TGTGCCAGCAGTCCCAGCGCACTAGTCCGAGAGACCCAGTACTTC.

This sequence joins TRBV30 and TRBJ1-1, with 8 bases lining up with TRBD1. V lost 1 base to trimming and J lost 0 bases; unmatched junction nucleotides: 4. This CDR3 contains 15 residues. In germline, CDR1 is GTSNPN, CDR2 SVGIG (reference sequence). CDR3 in amino acids: CAWSGTGLMNTEAFF. As DNA, the CDR3 is TGTGCCTGGAGTGGGACAGGGTTGATGAACACTGAAGCTTTCTTT.

The gene calls are TRBV6-1 and TRBJ1-5; the match to TRBD1 covers 8 bases. CDR1 and CDR2 (germline): MNHNS, SASEGT. The CDR3 runs 16 residues. V trimming: 4 bases; J trimming: 0 bases; junction bases outside the gene matches: 5. The CDR3 loop reads CASSGGTGYSNQPQHF. CDR3 coding DNA: TGTGCCAGCAGTGGGGGGACAGGTTATAGCAATCAGCCCCAGCATTTT.